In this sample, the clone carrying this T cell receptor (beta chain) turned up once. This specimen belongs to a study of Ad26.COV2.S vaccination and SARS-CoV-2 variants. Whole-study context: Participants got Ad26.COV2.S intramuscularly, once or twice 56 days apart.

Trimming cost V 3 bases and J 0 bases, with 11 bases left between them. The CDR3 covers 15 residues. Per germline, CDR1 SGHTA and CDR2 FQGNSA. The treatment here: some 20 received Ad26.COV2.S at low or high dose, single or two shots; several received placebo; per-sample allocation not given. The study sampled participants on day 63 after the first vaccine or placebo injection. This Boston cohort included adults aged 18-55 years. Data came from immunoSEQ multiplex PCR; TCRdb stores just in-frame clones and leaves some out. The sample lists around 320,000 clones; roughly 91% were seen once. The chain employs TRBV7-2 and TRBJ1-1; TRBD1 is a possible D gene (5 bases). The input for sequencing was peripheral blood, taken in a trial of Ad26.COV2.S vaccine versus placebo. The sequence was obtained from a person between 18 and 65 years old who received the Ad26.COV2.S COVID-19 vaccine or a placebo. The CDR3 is CASSFIPGLNTEAFF. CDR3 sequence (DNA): TGTGCCAGCAGCTTTATCCCGGGACTGAACACTGAAGCTTTCTTT.